This TCR beta chain was captured by sequencing in a study of blood T cell repertoires in COVID-19. Per the study methods: Estimation of nucleated cell counts relied on the amplification of reference gene primers. Profiling relied on immunoSEQ multiplex PCR, and the TCRdb table lists in-frame clones only, not all of them. From that table come the V and J calls and clone size; the DNA was used to work out D and trimming. The sample yields 350,000 to 450,000 clones, about 87% seen once. CDR1 is SGHAT, CDR2 FQNNGV, per germline. The ends lost 6 bases at V and 3 bases at J; junction bases unmatched: 7. The CDR3 sequence is 15 residues long.

The receptor was derived from a woman in her sixties with COVID-19, enrolled during active disease. V gene TRBV11-2 combines with J gene TRBJ1-2; 10 bases agree with TRBD1. The specimen was peripheral blood. Here the CDR3 DNA reads TGTGCCAGCAGTCTAGCGGGACAGGGGTACTATGGCTACACCTTC. Translated: CASSLAGQGYYGYTF.